The T cell receptor (beta chain) under discussion was sequenced for a study of T cells after yellow fever vaccination. The CDR3 consists of 16 residues. This clonotype came up a few times. Its cognate antigen is unknown. A universal primer site and UMIs were added as TCR cDNA was made by 5'RACE template switching. TCRdb processed the 5' RACE reads anew with MiXCR; each CDR3 protein has one entry. The sample shows 240,000 or so distinct CDR3 sequences, around 7% of them seen only once. Study findings and constraints: After the booster, about 95% of CD4 and more than 75% of CD8 primary-response clones were re-detected.

This chain uses TRBV21-1 with TRBJ2-7; the listed D gene, TRBD2, was not tested against the DNA. TRBV21-1 is recorded as a pseudogene. Material: CD4+ T cells sorted from PBMCs, obtained 15 days after the yellow fever booster vaccination. The TCR originated in a man younger than 45 who received the YFV17D yellow fever vaccine. The CDR3 coding sequence is TGTGCCAGCAGCAAAGGCCCTAGCGGGAGCCTATACGAGCAGTACTTC. It codes for CASSKGPSGSLYEQYF.